A single sample gave rise to the 31 T cell receptor beta chains below, sequenced in a study of metastatic and nonmetastatic thyroid tumors. Patients had received no treatment of any kind before thyroid surgery. With MiXCR, TCRdb called clones anew from the PCR reads. The sample includes around 36,000 clones, approximately 30% of them seen just once. The specimen was blood. The receptors here all came from a female donor with papillary thyroid cancer or a benign thyroid nodule (not recorded which). Some clones in this sample may be carry-over from other donors' samples.

In this sample, this clone turned up a few times. The CDR3 nucleotides read TGTGCCAGCAGTGAGTGGGGGAACTATGGCTACACCTTC. It codes for CASSEWGNYGYTF. V and J are TRBV6-1 and TRBJ1-2, with a weak D call TRBD1 (5 bases). Trimming took 3 bases from V and 2 from J, leaving 7 bases between them. Germline loops: CDR1 MNHNS, CDR2 SASEGT. The CDR3 runs to 13 residues.

This clone was recorded many times. The chain combines TRBV29-1 with TRBJ2-1; D not resolved. Germline CDR1 and CDR2: SQVTM and ANQGSEA. The CDR3 extends over 10 amino acids. Between the trimmed V and J ends, which lost 2 bases and 5 bases, there was a span of 1 base. CDR3: CSVENNEQFF. The CDR3 DNA reads TGCAGCGTTGAAAACAATGAGCAGTTCTTC.

The chain couples TRBV6-2 or TRBV6-3 to TRBJ2-7; tentatively, D is TRBD1 (6 bases). The CDR3 runs to 14 residues. Germline V gives CDR1 MNHEY, CDR2 SVGEGT. Trimming cost V 10 bases and J 3 bases, with 19 bases left between them. The CDR3 loop is CAIIPYLQGYEQYF. For the CDR3, the DNA is TGTGCCATCATACCGTATTTACAGGGCTACGAGCAGTACTTC.

This clone was observed at least ten times. The rearrangement joins TRBV6-1 to TRBJ2-3; D is unclear. The V end lost 3 bases, the J end lost 6 bases, and 10 bases lay between the germline ends. There are 13 residues in the CDR3. Germline CDR1 MNHNS, CDR2 SASEGT. CDR3 residues: CASSDGPPDTQYF. The DNA of the CDR3 is TGTGCCAGCAGTGATGGCCCCCCTGATACGCAGTATTTT.

A word on this clone: Distinct nucleotide sequences in the sample also encode this CDR3. The rearrangement joins TRBV7-2 to TRBJ2-7; D is perhaps TRBD2 (7 bases). V was pared by 8 bases and J by 3 bases, with 17 bases between. This CDR3 spans 14 amino acids. Germline lookup yields CDR1 SGHTA and CDR2 FQGNSA. The CDR3 DNA reads TGTGCCAGCGGGAGGGGGGGCACCTTCTACGAGCAGTACTTC. Translating it yields CASGRGGTFYEQYF.

This clone appeared a single time. The rearrangement joins TRBV5-1 to TRBJ2-3; 13 nucleotides line up with TRBD2. V was clipped by 0 bases and J by 7 bases; unmatched bases: 11. Germline V lookup: CDR1 SGHRS, CDR2 YFSETQ. CDR3 length equals 18 residues. The CDR3 DNA reads as TGCGCCAGCAGCTTGGGCCCAGAACTAGCGGGAGGGCTAAATACGCAGTATTTT. This sequence encodes CASSLGPELAGGLNTQYF.

The chain joins TRBV11-2 to TRBJ2-7, with D perhaps assigned TRBD1 or TRBD2 (6 bases each). CDR3 length: 16 amino acids. Germline V gene sequence: CDR1 SGHAT, CDR2 FQNNGV. The V and J ends lost 4 bases and 2 bases respectively, with 18 bases between them. In DNA form, the CDR3 reads TGTGCCAGCAGCTCCTCTTCGGGGGCGATACCCTACGAGCAGTACTTC. Protein product: CASSSSSGAIPYEQYF.

The chain is built from TRBV6-1 and TRBJ1-2; D remains unclear. The CDR3 has 14 residues. V gave up 1 base and J gave up 0 bases, with 6 bases separating them. The germline gives CDR1 MNHNS, CDR2 SASEGT. CDR3 bases: TGTGCCAGCAGTGAAGTGCCACCTAACTATGGCTACACCTTC. Its translation is CASSEVPPNYGYTF.

The chain couples TRBV28 to TRBJ2-7; D is ambiguous. Germline values: CDR1 MDHEN, CDR2 SYDVKM. The CDR3 covers 14 residues. The V end lost 5 bases, the J end lost 3 bases, and 14 bases lay between the germline ends. This chain's CDR3 is CASSKTCKNYEQYF. For the CDR3, the DNA is TGTGCCAGCAGTAAGACATGTAAAAACTACGAGCAGTACTTC.

This clone was detected a few times. This may stem from a read error, because a much larger clone lies one nucleotide away. The chain combines TRBV6-1 with TRBJ2-7; possibly TRBD1 or TRBD2 for D (7 bases each). There are 14 residues in the CDR3. Germline V gene data show CDR1 as MNHNS and CDR2 as SASEGT. The CDR3 spells CASSEASGGGEQYF. The CDR3 coding sequence is TGTGCCAGCAGCGAAGCGTCAGGGGGGGGCGAGCAGTACTTC.

This clone was counted many times. The rearrangement links TRBV3-1 to TRBJ2-1; 7 bases agree with TRBD1. The trim removed 0 bases at V and 3 bases at J, leaving 17 bases unmatched. The V gene's germline CDR1 is LGHDT and CDR2 YNNKEL (reference sequence). The CDR3 runs 20 residues. CDR3 region: CASSQDDRNWAYRGYNEQFF. The CDR3 coding sequence is TGTGCCAGCAGCCAAGACGACAGGAATTGGGCCTACAGGGGCTACAATGAGCAGTTCTTC.

CDR3 loop: CASSSWQTYPSSYEQYF. CDR3 coding DNA: TGTGCCAGCAGCTCCTGGCAGACTTACCCATCCTCCTACGAGCAGTACTTC. The V call is TRBV11-2, the J call TRBJ2-7, with D uncertain. This CDR3 contains 17 residues. Looked up from germline, CDR1 is SGHAT and CDR2 is FQNNGV. Trimming pared 4 bases from V and 0 bases from J, leaving 19 bases between.

This clone has ten or more counts. V and J are TRBV5-1 and TRBJ1-1; D is unclear. This CDR3 contains 13 residues. V was trimmed by 4 bases and J by 0 bases, leaving 7 bases between them. CDR1 and CDR2 from the germline V gene are SGHRS and YFSETQ. CDR3 DNA: TGCGCCAGCAGCCTAATCGTGAACACTGAAGCTTTCTTT. This codes for CASSLIVNTEAFF.

At least ten counts were recorded for this clone. The chain uses TRBV6-5 and TRBJ2-7, with 9 bases matching TRBD2. This CDR3 region has 15 residues. The V gene's germline CDR1 is MNHEY and CDR2 SVGAGI. V shed 2 bases and J 2 bases; nucleotides not matched to a gene: 4. The CDR3 coding sequence is TGTGCCAGCAGTTACGGGGTAGCGGGAGCCTACGAGCAGTACTTC. It codes for CASSYGVAGAYEQYF.

In this sample, this clone is medium-sized. V is TRBV6-1 and J is TRBJ1-2; D might be TRBD1 (6 bases). CDR1 MNHNS and CDR2 SASEGT come from the germline V gene. The V and J ends lost 3 bases and 6 bases respectively, with 20 bases between them. The CDR3 spans 16 residues. The CDR3 protein is CASSDEARGGTDGYTF. The CDR3 nucleotides are TGTGCCAGCAGTGACGAGGCTCGTGGGGGCACTGATGGCTACACCTTC.

This clone was recorded at least ten times. The chain links TRBV19 to TRBJ2-1; D gene unclear. Per germline, CDR1 LNHDA and CDR2 SQIVND (reference sequence). Between the trimmed V and J ends, which lost 10 bases and 2 bases, there was a span of 12 bases. This CDR3 has 13 amino acids. The CDR3 sequence is CATSIRTYNEQFF. The CDR3 DNA reads as TGTGCCACAAGCATCCGAACCTACAATGAGCAGTTCTTC.

Comments on this clone: A much larger clone sits a single nucleotide away, making a read error possible. This sequence joins TRBV20-1 and TRBJ2-7; D uncertain. The CDR3 loop spans 12 amino acids. The V gene's germline CDR1 is DFQATT and CDR2 SNEGSKA (reference sequence). CDR3 bases: TGCAGTGCCAGAGATCGGCCTTTGGAGCAGTACTTC. It encodes CSARDRPLEQYF.

This rearrangement joins TRBV6-2 or TRBV6-3 to TRBJ1-2, with 10 bases lining up with TRBD1. Germline lookup yields CDR1 MNHEY and CDR2 SVGEGT. The CDR3 contains 13 residues. The V segment lost 6 bases and the J segment 10 bases; nucleotides outside the gene matches: 8. The CDR3 DNA reads TGTGCCAGCAGAAGGGGACAGGGGAAGGACTACACCTTC. It codes for CASRRGQGKDYTF.

This clone was seen at least ten times. The chain recombines TRBV4-1 with TRBJ2-3, with 15 bases fitting TRBD2. V was clipped by 5 bases and J by 2 bases; unmatched bases: 8. There are 18 residues in the CDR3. Germline values: CDR1 MGHRA, CDR2 YSYEKL. The CDR3 is CASSSKGLAGGFTDTQYF. In nucleotides, the CDR3 is TGCGCCAGCAGCTCGAAGGGACTAGCGGGGGGTTTCACAGATACGCAGTATTTT.

The V call is TRBV30, the J call TRBJ1-4; possible D gene TRBD1, 6 bases. CDR1 and CDR2 (germline): GTSNPN, SVGIG (reference sequence). The CDR3 consists of 11 residues. V was pared by 5 bases and J by 8 bases, with 9 bases between. CDR3 protein: CAWDGGEKLFF. DNA for the CDR3: TGTGCCTGGGACGGGGGCGAAAAACTGTTTTTT.

This clone was counted ten times or more. This sequence joins TRBV20-1 and TRBJ2-1; TRBD2 aligns across 9 bases. The CDR3 sequence is 15 residues long. V dropped 4 bases and J dropped 6; count of bases not matched to a gene: 10. CDR1 and CDR2 (germline): DFQATT, SNEGSKA (reference sequence). The CDR3: CSANSRGGRSNEQFF. The DNA of the CDR3 is TGCAGTGCTAACTCGCGGGGGGGCCGAAGCAATGAGCAGTTCTTC.

By share of the sample, this clone is medium-sized (0.01 to 0.1%). The gene calls are TRBV6-7 and TRBJ2-7, with 10 nucleotides matching TRBD1. TRBV6-7 is sorted into the ORF group, with uncertain function. After removal of 5 bases from V and 5 bases from J, the junction contained 9 bases not matched to a gene. There are 15 residues in the CDR3. In DNA form, the CDR3 reads TGTGCCAGCAGTCAACGGACAGGGGGAAACGACGAGCAGTACTTC. Its protein product is CASSQRTGGNDEQYF.

The CDR3 DNA is TGCGCCAGCAGCTTGAACCCCACCGTCGGCTATGGCTACACCTTC. Translating it yields CASSLNPTVGYGYTF. This chain uses TRBV5-1 with TRBJ1-2; no firm D call. V lost 1 base and J lost 4, with 14 bases in between. The length of the CDR3 is 15 residues. CDR1 is SGHRS and CDR2 is YFSETQ in the germline V gene.

This chain joins TRBV20-1 and TRBJ2-7; the match to TRBD2 covers 10 bases. The CDR3 is 15 amino acids. V lost 5 bases, J lost 4 bases, and 11 bases stayed unmatched. Germline CDR1 and CDR2: DFQATT and SNEGSKA (reference sequence). This chain's CDR3 is CSAAQGLAGAYEQYF. The CDR3 bases are TGCAGTGCTGCACAGGGTCTAGCGGGAGCATACGAGCAGTACTTC.

Note on this clone: A junction end diverges from the germline sequence, so it may reflect a read error. This CDR3 reads CVSSQGLAQETQYF. In DNA form, the CDR3 reads TGTGTCAGCAGCCAAGGGCTGGCCCAAGAGACCCAGTACTTC. This sequence joins TRBV3-1 and TRBJ2-5; D gene unclear. The CDR3 sequence is 14 residues long. CDR1 and CDR2 from the germline V gene are LGHDT and YNNKEL (reference sequence).

This clone was seen only a few times. This sequence joins TRBV7-2 and TRBJ1-2; D unresolved. Germline-derived CDR1 and CDR2 are SGHTA and FQGNSA. V lost 7 bases to trimming and J lost 5 bases, with 11 bases between them. This CDR3 is 12 amino acids long. CDR3 DNA: TGTACCAGCACCTCTCTTGGGTATGGCTACACCTTC. Translating it yields CTSTSLGYGYTF.

This clone was counted at least ten times. This chain joins TRBV20-1 and TRBJ1-1; D is unresolved. Germline values: CDR1 DFQATT, CDR2 SNEGSKA (reference sequence). The CDR3 sequence is 13 residues long. Trimming took 6 bases from V and 2 from J, leaving 13 bases between them. CDR3: CSAPPPPNTEAFF. The CDR3 coding sequence is TGCAGTGCCCCGCCCCCCCCAAACACTGAAGCTTTCTTT.

This chain's CDR3 is CASALGRDTGELFF. In nucleotides, the CDR3 is TGCGCCAGCGCCCTAGGAAGGGACACCGGGGAGCTGTTTTTT. The V gene is TRBV5-1, the J gene TRBJ2-2; D is unclear. The CDR3 is made up of 14 amino acids. CDR1 and CDR2 from the germline V gene are SGHRS and YFSETQ. V lost 7 bases, J lost 3 bases, and 13 bases lay in between.

The chain combines TRBV9 with TRBJ2-6, with D uncertain. This CDR3 has 15 amino acids. V was cut by 4 bases and J by 3 bases, with 11 bases left in between. The germline gives CDR1 SGDLS, CDR2 YYNGEE. The CDR3 bases are TGTGCCAGCAGCTATCCCGTTGATGGGGCCAACGTCCTGACTTTC. Translating it yields CASSYPVDGANVLTF.

For this clone: Germline and junction disagree at one end, which may indicate a read error. The V call is TRBV7-7, the J call TRBJ2-2, with D possibly matching TRBD1 (5 bases). Germline CDR1 reads SSHAT; CDR2 reads FNYEAQ (reference sequence). This CDR3 has 14 residues. The CDR3 nucleotides are TGTGCTAGCAGCTTAAGGGGTTACACCGGGGAGCTGTTTTTT. This sequence encodes CASSLRGYTGELFF.

The rearrangement links TRBV28 to TRBJ1-5; D is possibly TRBD1 (5 bases). Germline-derived CDR1 and CDR2 are MDHEN and SYDVKM. This CDR3 is 13 amino acids long. Trimming left V 4 bases short and J 7 bases short, with 11 bases between. The CDR3 sequence is CASSSGRRQPQHF. CDR3 nucleotide sequence: TGTGCCAGCAGTTCAGGGAGGAGGCAGCCCCAGCATTTT.